These 21 T cell receptor beta chains were sequenced from one sample in a study of graft-versus-host responses after intestinal transplantation (dated by TCRdb to the early 2020s). Antigens of these TCRs are unknown. Library construction relied on the immunoSEQ multiplex PCR assay. TCRdb took this table from immuneACCESS and kept in-frame rearrangements with V and J called. Such tables lack part of the clones; where checked against another copy, unresolved V genes explain under half of the gap, and the rest is unexplained. The sample yields 35,000 to 45,000 clones; approximately 93% were counted once. The leading ten clones occupy about 0.23% of the sample. What this sample's time point label stands for: cells obtained before transplantation from donor or recipient. Sequenced here: unstimulated CD4+ T cells sorted from spleen or lymph node cells, sampled before transplant. These TCRs come from a human donor who was the organ donor for an intestinal transplant.

The chain recombines TRBV4-1 with TRBJ1-1, with D possibly matching TRBD1 (6 bases). The V and J ends lost 1 base and 3 bases respectively, with 12 bases between them. The germline V gene has CDR1 MGHRA and CDR2 YSYEKL. The CDR3 runs to 15 residues. The CDR3 nucleotides read TGCGCCAGCAGCCAAGTCGGGAAGGGGGACACTGAAGCTTTCTTT. It is translated as CASSQVGKGDTEAFF.

V is TRBV25-1 and J is TRBJ1-2; D unresolved. V shed 8 bases and J shed 6 bases, with 13 bases lying between them. This CDR3 is 12 amino acids long. Germline CDR1 reads MGHDK; CDR2 reads SYGVNS. The CDR3 loop is CASGSRLNGYTF. DNA of the CDR3: TGTGCCAGCGGTTCCCGGTTAAATGGCTACACCTTC.

V and J are TRBV5-4 and TRBJ2-7, with 8 bases fitting TRBD1. Per the germline V gene, CDR1 is SGHNT and CDR2 is YYREEE (reference sequence). The CDR3 runs to 15 residues. V shed 4 bases and J 2 bases; nucleotides not matched to a gene: 8. CDR3 nucleotide sequence: TGTGCCAGCAGCCTCGGACAGGGCATAACCTACGAGCAGTACTTC. Protein product: CASSLGQGITYEQYF. Based on the CDR3 plus reference TRBV5-4 and TRBJ2-7, the full variable domain is ETGVTQSPTHLIKTRGQQVTLRCSSQSGHNTVSWYQQALGQGPQFIFQYYREEENGRGNFPPRFSGLQFPNYSSELNVNALELDDSALYLCASSLGQGITYEQYFGPGTRLTVT.

The rearrangement links TRBV19 to TRBJ1-5, with a tentative D call TRBD1 (6 bases). Germline assignment: CDR1 LNHDA and CDR2 SQIVND (reference sequence). V was shortened by 7 bases and J by 3 bases, with 16 bases between the two germline ends. The CDR3 has 15 amino acids. CDR3 sequence: CASTPPGQINQPQHF. The CDR3 DNA reads as TGTGCCAGTACCCCTCCCGGACAGATCAATCAGCCCCAGCATTTT.

V gene TRBV6-5 combines with J gene TRBJ1-2; D ambiguous. This CDR3 is built from 13 residues. V was clipped by 0 bases and J by 6 bases, with 8 bases between them. Looked up from germline, CDR1 is MNHEY and CDR2 is SVGAGI. In DNA form, the CDR3 reads TGTGCCAGCAGTTACTCCGGACTGGATGGCTACACCTTC. It is translated as CASSYSGLDGYTF.

This chain links TRBV5-1 with TRBJ1-2; tentatively, D is TRBD1 (5 bases). The CDR3 sequence is 15 residues long. Germline CDR1 reads SGHRS; CDR2 reads YFSETQ. V was cut by 1 base and J by 4 bases, with 14 bases left in between. The CDR3 sequence: CASSLTGGGPYGYTF. CDR3 DNA: TGCGCCAGCAGCTTGACGGGGGGGGGTCCCTATGGCTACACCTTC.

V usage is TRBV4-1 and J usage is TRBJ1-3; D call uncertain. Germline V lookup: CDR1 MGHRA, CDR2 YSYEKL. Trimming shortened V by 5 bases and J by 4 bases, and 15 bases separated the two germline ends. The CDR3 covers 15 residues. For the CDR3, the DNA is TGCGCCAGCAGCACTCGGACTGGTTCGGGAAACACCATATATTTT. Residues: CASSTRTGSGNTIYF.

The chain combines TRBV7-2 with TRBJ2-1; the D is unclear. Germline V CDR1 and CDR2: SGHTA, FQGNSA. V shed 6 bases and J shed 0 bases, with 15 bases lying between them. CDR3 length: 16 residues. CDR3 region: CASRQRTSSSYNEQFF. The CDR3 region has the DNA TGTGCCAGCAGGCAAAGGACCAGTAGCTCCTACAATGAGCAGTTCTTC. Full variable domain (outside the CDR3, taken from reference TRBV7-2 and TRBJ2-1): GAGVSQSPSNKVTEKGKDVELRCDPISGHTALYWYRQSLGQGLEFLIYFQGNSAPDKSGLPSDRFSAERTGGSVSTLTIQRTQQEDSAVYLCASRQRTSSSYNEQFFGPGTRLTVL.

The rearrangement links TRBV7-9 to TRBJ2-2, with 8 positions matching TRBD1. Germline values: CDR1 SEHNR, CDR2 FQNEAQ (reference sequence). The CDR3 consists of 15 residues. Trimming cost V 1 base and J 6 bases; bases outside gene matches: 4. The CDR3 loop reads CASSLDRGVAGELFF. The DNA for the CDR3 is TGTGCCAGCAGCTTAGACAGGGGGGTCGCCGGGGAGCTGTTTTTT.

This clone was observed a single time. The chain has TRBV7-2 and TRBJ1-3, with no clear D. The CDR3 length is 15 residues. CDR1 is SGHTA, CDR2 FQGNSA, per germline. The V gene lost 1 base and the J gene lost 2 bases, with 9 bases spanning the gap. The CDR3 sequence: CASSLGSNAGNTIYF. As DNA, the CDR3 is TGTGCCAGCAGCTTAGGTAGCAATGCTGGAAACACCATATATTTT.

In its sample, this clone was seen once. The V gene is TRBV4-1, the J gene TRBJ2-4; 11 positions agree with TRBD2. J lost 0 bases, V lost 1 base, and 8 bases had no gene match. Germline CDR1 is MGHRA and CDR2 is YSYEKL. This CDR3 is built from 19 residues. The CDR3 reads CASSQVLASGGKAKNIQYF. The DNA for the CDR3 is TGCGCCAGCAGCCAAGTGTTAGCTAGCGGGGGGAAAGCCAAAAACATTCAGTACTTC.

This sequence joins TRBV7-9 and TRBJ1-6; no reliable D call. The V gene lost 7 bases and the J gene lost 5 bases, with 12 bases spanning the gap. This CDR3 comprises 14 residues. Germline CDR1 reads SEHNR; CDR2 reads FQNEAQ (reference sequence). The CDR3 bases are TGTGCCAGCACCCTAGAGTGGGATAATTCACCCCTCCACTTT. Amino acids: CASTLEWDNSPLHF.

The chain has TRBV10-3 and TRBJ1-2; no definite D call. This CDR3 has 12 amino acids. Germline CDR1 and CDR2: ENHRY and SYGVKD. Trimming took off 7 bases at V and 0 bases at J, with 6 bases between the two ends. CDR3 nucleotide sequence: TGTGCCATCACCGGAACTAACTATGGCTACACCTTC. Translation: CAITGTNYGYTF.

This chain links TRBV5-1 with TRBJ1-6; D might be TRBD1 (6 bases). Germline V lookup: CDR1 SGHRS, CDR2 YFSETQ. The CDR3 length is 15 residues. V lost 4 bases to trimming and J lost 10 bases, with 18 bases between them. The CDR3 DNA sequence: TGCGCCAGCAGCCCCTCGGGGGGGCGGGTATCACCCCTCCACTTT. It yields the protein CASSPSGGRVSPLHF. The whole variable domain, filled in from reference TRBV5-1 and TRBJ1-6, reads KAGVTQTPRYLIKTRGQQVTLSCSPISGHRSVSWYQQTPGQGLQFLFEYFSETQRNKGNFPGRFSGRQFSNSRSEMNVSTLELGDSALYLCASSPSGGRVSPLHFGNGTRLTVT.

The rearrangement uses TRBV7-7 and TRBJ2-5, with TRBD2 matching 10 bases. The CDR3 is 16 amino acids. Germline V gene lookup returns CDR1 SSHAT and CDR2 FNYEAQ (reference sequence). In nucleotides, the CDR3 is TGTGCTAGCGCCCCGGGCCTAGCGGGGGCCCAAGAGACCCAGTACTTC. Translated: CASAPGLAGAQETQYF.

A single count supports this clone. This chain links TRBV11-1 with TRBJ2-7; the D gene is possibly TRBD2 (6 bases). Per germline, CDR1 SGHAT and CDR2 FQDESV (reference sequence). The CDR3 is made up of 14 amino acids. Trimming removed 3 bases at V and 2 bases at J, with 11 bases between. The CDR3 bases are TGTGCCAGCAGCTTTCAGGGAGGAACCTACGAGCAGTACTTC. This translates into CASSFQGGTYEQYF.

The J gene is TRBJ2-5, the V gene TRBV5-1; the match to TRBD1 covers 7 bases. The end of the DNA fits TRBJ2-7 better, so the J call may be wrong. The CDR3 sequence is 13 residues long. Germline CDR1 SGHRS, CDR2 YFSETQ. The CDR3: CASSSGGNYEQYF. The DNA for the CDR3 is TGCGCCAGCAGTTCAGGGGGTAACTACGAGCAGTACTTC.

The J gene is TRBJ2-3, the V gene TRBV12-5; TRBD1 might be the D (6 bases). Germline lookup yields CDR1 LGHNT and CDR2 FRNRAP. Trimming took 2 bases from V and 1 from J, leaving 7 bases between them. The CDR3 runs to 14 residues. The CDR3 sequence is CASGLNRGTDTQYF. For the CDR3, the DNA is TGTGCTAGTGGTTTGAACAGGGGCACAGATACGCAGTATTTT.

This clone was seen only a few times. V and J are TRBV6-6 and TRBJ1-3, with D unresolved. This CDR3 is built from 14 residues. The ends were cut back, 7 bases at V and 0 bases at J, with 10 bases in the middle. Per germline, CDR1 MNHNY and CDR2 SVGAGI (reference sequence). This CDR3 reads CASTGFYSGNTIYF. The CDR3 region has the DNA TGTGCCAGCACCGGGTTCTACTCTGGAAACACCATATATTTT.

V gene TRBV6-1 combines with J gene TRBJ1-5; no clear D. The CDR3 sequence is 16 residues long. CDR1 and CDR2 (germline): MNHNS, SASEGT. Trimming shortened V by 1 base and J by 0 bases, and 10 bases separated the two germline ends. In nucleotides, the CDR3 is TGTGCCAGCAGTGAAGTGGCTGCCTATAGCAATCAGCCCCAGCATTTT. It yields the protein CASSEVAAYSNQPQHF.

This chain connects TRBV7-2 to TRBJ2-7; TRBD2 agrees at 10 bases. V was pared by 3 bases and J by 2 bases, with 7 bases of the junction left unmatched. This CDR3 has 16 residues. CDR1 is SGHTA and CDR2 is FQGNSA in the germline V gene. This CDR3 is CASSLRSLAGAYEQYF. The CDR3 nucleotides are TGTGCCAGCAGCTTGAGGTCCCTAGCGGGGGCCTACGAGCAGTACTTC.